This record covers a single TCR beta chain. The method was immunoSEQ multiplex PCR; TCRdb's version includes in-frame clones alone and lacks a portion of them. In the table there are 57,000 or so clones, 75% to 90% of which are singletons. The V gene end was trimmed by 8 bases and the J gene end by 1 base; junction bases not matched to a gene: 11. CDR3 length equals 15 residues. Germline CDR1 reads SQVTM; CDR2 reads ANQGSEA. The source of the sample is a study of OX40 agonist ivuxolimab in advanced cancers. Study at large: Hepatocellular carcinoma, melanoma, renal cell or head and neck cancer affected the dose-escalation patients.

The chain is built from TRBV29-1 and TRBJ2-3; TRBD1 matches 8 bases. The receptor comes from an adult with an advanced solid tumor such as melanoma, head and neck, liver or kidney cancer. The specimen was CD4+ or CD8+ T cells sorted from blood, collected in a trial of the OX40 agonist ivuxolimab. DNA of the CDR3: TGCAGCCATGGAAGGGACAGGTTATGCACAGATACGCAGTATTTT. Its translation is CSHGRDRLCTDTQYF.